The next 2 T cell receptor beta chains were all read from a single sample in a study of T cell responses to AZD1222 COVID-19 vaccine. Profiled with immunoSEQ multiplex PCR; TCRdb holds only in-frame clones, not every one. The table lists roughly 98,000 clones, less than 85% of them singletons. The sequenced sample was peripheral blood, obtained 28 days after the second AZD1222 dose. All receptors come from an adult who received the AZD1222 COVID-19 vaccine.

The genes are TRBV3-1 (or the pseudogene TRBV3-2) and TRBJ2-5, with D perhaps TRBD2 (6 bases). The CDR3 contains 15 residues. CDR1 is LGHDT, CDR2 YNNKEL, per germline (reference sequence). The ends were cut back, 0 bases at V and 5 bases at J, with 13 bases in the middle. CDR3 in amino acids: CASSQELSGRETQYF. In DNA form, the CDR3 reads TGTGCCAGCAGCCAAGAACTCTCAGGGAGGGAGACCCAGTACTTC.

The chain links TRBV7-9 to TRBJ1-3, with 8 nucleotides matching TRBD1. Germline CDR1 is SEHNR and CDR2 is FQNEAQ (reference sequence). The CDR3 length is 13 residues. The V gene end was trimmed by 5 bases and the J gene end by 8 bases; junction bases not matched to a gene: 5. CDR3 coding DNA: TGTGCCAGCAGCCGACAGGGGCCGGACACCATATATTTT. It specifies CASSRQGPDTIYF. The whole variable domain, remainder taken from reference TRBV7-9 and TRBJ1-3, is DTGVSQNPRHKITKRGQNVTFRCDPISEHNRLYWYRQTLGQGPEFLTYFQNEAQLEKSRLLSDRFSAERPKGSFSTLEIQRTEQGDSAMYLCASSRQGPDTIYFGEGSWLTVV.